Listed here are 24 T cell receptor beta chains from one sample, sequenced in a study of cytomegalovirus exposure and HLA in healthy donors. Clones were sequenced by immunoSEQ multiplex PCR, and TCRdb holds only the in-frame ones, with some missing. This sample has approximately 82,000 clones, with 85% to 95% found just once. Sequenced material: PBMCs. Receptor source: a woman aged 18-29 years in good health and CMV-seronegative.

Details on this clone: Other DNA sequences in this specimen translate into the identical CDR3. DNA of the CDR3: TGCGCCAGCAGCCAAGGACTGTTCAACCAGCCCCAGCATTTT. Protein: CASSQGLFNQPQHF. V usage is TRBV4-1 and J usage is TRBJ1-5; D remains unclear. The CDR3 is 14 amino acids. V lost 1 base and J 7 bases, leaving 11 bases between the germline ends. CDR1 and CDR2 (germline): MGHRA, YSYEKL.

The chain has TRBV5-4 and TRBJ1-3; TRBD1 matches at 9 bases. The V and J ends lost 3 bases and 4 bases, in that order; junction bases with no gene match: 8. Germline-derived CDR1 and CDR2 are SGHNT and YYREEE (reference sequence). The CDR3 totals 16 residues. The CDR3 nucleotides are TGTGCCAGCAGCTGGGGACAGGGAAGTTTAGGAAACACCATATATTTT. This gives the protein CASSWGQGSLGNTIYF.

This chain joins TRBV5-5 and TRBJ2-1; 10 bases match TRBD2. CDR1 is SGHKS, CDR2 YYEKEE, per germline (reference sequence). This CDR3 comprises 18 residues. Losses at the gene ends were 4 bases for V and 0 bases for J; bases not matched to a gene: 10. The CDR3: CASSPRTSGIYSYNEQFF. The CDR3 DNA sequence: TGTGCCAGCAGCCCCCGGACTAGCGGAATCTACTCCTACAATGAGCAGTTCTTC.

This sequence joins TRBV19 and TRBJ2-2; the D gene is possibly TRBD1 (6 bases). V shed 4 bases and J shed 5 bases, with 14 bases lying between them. Germline lookup yields CDR1 LNHDA and CDR2 SQIVND (reference sequence). This CDR3 spans 15 amino acids. The CDR3 nucleotides are TGTGCCAGTAGTACGGACAGCGCGCAAACCGGGGAGCTGTTTTTT. Amino acid sequence: CASSTDSAQTGELFF.

CDR3 sequence: CASSPTGFGPGELFF. DNA of the CDR3: TGTGCCAGCAGCCCCACAGGGTTTGGTCCCGGGGAGCTGTTTTTT. V and J are TRBV9 and TRBJ2-2, with D possibly being TRBD1 (6 bases). Trimming took 4 bases from V and 6 from J, leaving 16 bases between them. Germline CDR1 SGDLS, CDR2 YYNGEE. The CDR3 sequence is 15 residues long.

The J gene is TRBJ2-2, the V gene TRBV19, with D hard to call. Germline loops: CDR1 LNHDA, CDR2 SQIVND (reference sequence). CDR3 length: 12 amino acids. With 8 bases removed from V and 3 bases from J, the gap between germline ends came to 7 bases. In DNA, the CDR3 is TGTGCCAGTTTGCAGGACACCGGGGAGCTGTTTTTT. Amino acid sequence: CASLQDTGELFF.

The chain combines TRBV6-5 with TRBJ1-1; possibly TRBD1 for D (6 bases). Trimming took off 2 bases at V and 4 bases at J, with 8 bases between the two ends. CDR1 and CDR2 from the germline V gene are MNHEY and SVGAGI. The CDR3 sequence is 13 residues long. CDR3 protein: CASSYIGGTEAFF. CDR3 nucleotides: TGTGCCAGCAGTTACATAGGGGGCACTGAAGCTTTCTTT.

The CDR3 sequence: CASTFWASGTDTQYF. CDR3 bases: TGTGCCAGCACCTTTTGGGCTTCCGGCACAGATACGCAGTATTTT. V gene TRBV13 combines with J gene TRBJ2-3; unclear D gene. Trimming removed 7 bases from V and 1 base from J, with 15 bases in between. The CDR3 loop spans 15 amino acids. CDR1 and CDR2 (germline): PRHDT, FYEKMQ (reference sequence).

The chain joins TRBV27 to TRBJ2-7; the D gene is possibly TRBD1 (5 bases). The germline gives CDR1 MNHEY, CDR2 SMNVEV (reference sequence). V lost 0 bases to trimming and J lost 4 bases, with 22 bases between them. The CDR3 is 18 residues long. CDR3 sequence (DNA): TGTGCCAGCAGTTTATCGGTTTTCCCCCAGGGATCTCGGTACGAGCAGTACTTC. It yields the protein CASSLSVFPQGSRYEQYF.

The chain recombines TRBV10-2 with TRBJ2-7; 9 nucleotides line up with TRBD1. Germline V gene data show CDR1 as WSHSY and CDR2 as SAAADI. V gave up 2 bases and J gave up 4 bases; unmatched junction bases: 6. The CDR3 sequence is 15 residues long. CDR3 sequence (DNA): TGCGCCAGCAGTGAGGCCGGGACAGGGAATTACGAGCAGTACTTC. Encoded protein: CASSEAGTGNYEQYF.

J is TRBJ2-5 and V is TRBV25-1, with D perhaps matching TRBD2 (6 bases). The CDR3 consists of 13 residues. The germline gives CDR1 MGHDK, CDR2 SYGVNS. V shed 3 bases and J shed 3 bases, with 8 bases lying between them. The CDR3 region has the DNA TGTGCCAGCAGTGATGGCGGGGAAGAGACCCAGTACTTC. It specifies CASSDGGEETQYF.

V usage is TRBV19 and J usage is TRBJ2-5, with 10 bases fitting TRBD2. The trim removed 1 base at V and 5 bases at J, leaving 7 bases unmatched. Germline values: CDR1 LNHDA, CDR2 SQIVND (reference sequence). The CDR3 has 16 amino acids. In DNA form, the CDR3 reads TGTGCCAGTAGTATAGTAGTTACTAGCGGGAAGGAGACCCAGTACTTC. As protein: CASSIVVTSGKETQYF.

CDR3 in DNA: TGCGCCAGCAGCCAAGCGGACAGGGGGGAGACCCAGTACTTC. Translated: CASSQADRGETQYF. The genes are TRBV4-1 and TRBJ2-5, with TRBD1 identical over 10 bases. The CDR3 has 14 residues. Germline V gene lookup returns CDR1 MGHRA and CDR2 YSYEKL. Trimming took 1 base from V and 5 from J; bases not matched to a gene: 1.

This clone was found once. The chain uses TRBV14 and TRBJ2-7; D perhaps matches TRBD1 (6 bases). Trimming left V 0 bases short and J 3 bases short, with 15 bases between. The germline V gene has CDR1 SGHDN and CDR2 FVKESK. The CDR3 contains 16 residues. CDR3 nucleotides: TGTGCCAGCAGCCAAGATTGGGCCTCCAGGGGCTACGAGCAGTACTTC. Its translation is CASSQDWASRGYEQYF.

V and J are TRBV7-9 and TRBJ2-5, with 11 nucleotides matching TRBD2. The CDR3 is made up of 17 amino acids. The V gene's germline CDR1 is SEHNR and CDR2 FQNEAQ (reference sequence). J gave up 5 bases and V 1 base, and 9 bases lay outside the gene matches. The CDR3 reads CASSLGASGGSTETQYF. The CDR3 DNA is TGTGCCAGCAGCTTAGGTGCTAGCGGGGGGTCCACGGAGACCCAGTACTTC.

The chain is built from TRBV13 and TRBJ2-7; 7 bases map to TRBD1. Germline V gene lookup returns CDR1 PRHDT and CDR2 FYEKMQ (reference sequence). The CDR3 is 14 amino acids. V shed 4 bases and J 1 base; nucleotides not matched to a gene: 4. The DNA of the CDR3 is TGTGCCAGCAGCTCAGACAGGGTTTCCTACGAGCAGTACTTC. Encoded protein: CASSSDRVSYEQYF. The full variable domain, its missing parts supplied by reference TRBV13 and TRBJ2-7, is AAGVIQSPRHLIKEKRETATLKCYPIPRHDTVYWYQQGPGQDPQFLISFYEKMQSDKGSIPDRFSAQQFSDYHSELNMSSLELGDSALYFCASSSDRVSYEQYFGPGTRLTVT.

V is TRBV13 and J is TRBJ2-5, with TRBD2 matching 9 bases. CDR1 and CDR2 (germline): PRHDT, FYEKMQ (reference sequence). Trimming took 4 bases from V and 1 from J; bases not matched to a gene: 13. This CDR3 is 18 amino acids long. The CDR3 DNA is TGTGCCAGCAGCTCCCCCCAGCTAGCGGGGTCTCTCCAAGAGACCCAGTACTTC. Translated: CASSSPQLAGSLQETQYF.

This chain joins TRBV27 and TRBJ2-1; 7 nucleotides match TRBD2. Looked up from germline, CDR1 is MNHEY and CDR2 is SMNVEV (reference sequence). CDR3 length: 13 residues. V lost 0 bases and J lost 12; bases outside the gene matches: 5. Here the CDR3 DNA reads TGTGCCAGCAGTTTATCTAGCGGGCTAGTGCAGTTCTTC. This encodes CASSLSSGLVQFF.

CDR3 bases: TGTGCTAGTGGTCGCAGGGTGAGAAACACCATATATTTT. This gives the protein CASGRRVRNTIYF. This chain joins TRBV12-5 and TRBJ1-3; possibly TRBD1 for D (5 bases). V lost 5 bases, J lost 5 bases, and 10 bases lay in between. Germline V gene lookup returns CDR1 LGHNT and CDR2 FRNRAP. This CDR3 is 13 amino acids long.

Only one count was recorded for this clone. V usage is TRBV7-2 and J usage is TRBJ2-2; D is perhaps TRBD1 (6 bases). Trimming pared 3 bases from V and 2 bases from J, leaving 10 bases between. Looked up from germline, CDR1 is SGHTA and CDR2 is FQGNSA. CDR3 length: 15 residues. CDR3 in DNA: TGTGCCAGCAGCTTTCCCGGGACAAACACCGGGGAGCTGTTTTTT. Its translation: CASSFPGTNTGELFF.

The chain carries TRBV19 and TRBJ2-3, with 8 bases matching TRBD2. CDR1 and CDR2 (germline): LNHDA, SQIVND (reference sequence). The V gene end was trimmed by 1 base and the J gene end by 0 bases; junction bases not matched to a gene: 6. The CDR3 has 17 residues. Written as DNA, the CDR3 is TGTGCCAGTAGTATAGCGGGGGGGACGCCGAGCACAGATACGCAGTATTTT. Its protein product is CASSIAGGTPSTDTQYF.

V and J are TRBV7-9 and TRBJ2-7; the match to TRBD1 covers 11 bases. V trimming: 6 bases; J trimming: 3 bases; junction bases outside the gene matches: 7. From germline, CDR1 is SEHNR and CDR2 FQNEAQ (reference sequence). The CDR3 sequence is 15 residues long. Here the CDR3 reads CASSLPGTGGYEQYF. CDR3 nucleotides: TGTGCCAGCAGTCTTCCCGGGACAGGGGGCTACGAGCAGTACTTC.

This clone was observed once. This chain connects TRBV19 to TRBJ1-2; a possible D gene is TRBD1 (5 bases). The CDR3 has 12 amino acids. Germline CDR1 and CDR2: LNHDA and SQIVND (reference sequence). Trimming stripped 7 bases from V and 2 bases from J, with 8 bases between. For the CDR3, the DNA is TGTGCCAGTAACGGGGGAAACTATGGCTACACCTTC. Amino acids: CASNGGNYGYTF.

This chain joins TRBV19 and TRBJ2-7; possibly TRBD2 for D (5 bases). The germline V gene has CDR1 LNHDA and CDR2 SQIVND (reference sequence). The CDR3 consists of 14 residues. V lost 5 bases and J 0 bases, leaving 11 bases between the germline ends. This chain's CDR3 is CASSSSYSSYEQYF. The CDR3 DNA reads TGTGCCAGTAGTTCTAGCTACAGCTCCTACGAGCAGTACTTC. Full variable domain (rest looked up from reference TRBV19 and TRBJ2-7): DGGITQSPKYLFRKEGQNVTLSCEQNLNHDAMYWYRQDPGQGLRLIYYSQIVNDFQKGDIAEGYSVSREKKESFPLTVTSAQKNPTAFYLCASSSSYSSYEQYFGPGTRLTVT.